This T cell receptor (beta chain) originates from a study of cytotoxic CD8 clonotypes in ibrutinib-treated CLL. Turning to the study itself: The subjects consisted of roughly twelve relapsed/refractory and over 14 treatment-naive individuals, with 17 to 18 IGHV unmutated. Responses: approximately 25 partial, 2 complete; after median around 70 months, around 14 stayed remitted, 12 progressed. The study, taken as a whole, reports: Having risen at ibrutinib response, clonality had fallen back toward baseline by progression. Measured clonality at baseline was greater than in age-matched healthy donors and tracked with circulating CD8+ T-cell counts.

This clone was found a few times. The antigen is not known. Looked up from germline, CDR1 is SGHTA and CDR2 is FQGNSA. The CDR3 extends over 13 amino acids. The V end was cut by 7 bases, the J end by 3 bases, with 10 bases between. Libraries were prepared by immunoSEQ multiplex PCR; TCRdb keeps only in-frame clonotypes and omits some of them. The table lists 150,000 to 200,000 clones, approximately 77% of them singletons. The chain recombines TRBV7-2 with TRBJ2-1; possibly TRBD2 for D (5 bases). The clonotype comes from a human donor with chronic lymphocytic leukemia. The input for sequencing was PBMCs, taken after 12 months of ibrutinib treatment. The CDR3 is CASIGVSYNEQFF. DNA of the CDR3: TGTGCCAGCATCGGGGTTAGCTACAATGAGCAGTTCTTC.